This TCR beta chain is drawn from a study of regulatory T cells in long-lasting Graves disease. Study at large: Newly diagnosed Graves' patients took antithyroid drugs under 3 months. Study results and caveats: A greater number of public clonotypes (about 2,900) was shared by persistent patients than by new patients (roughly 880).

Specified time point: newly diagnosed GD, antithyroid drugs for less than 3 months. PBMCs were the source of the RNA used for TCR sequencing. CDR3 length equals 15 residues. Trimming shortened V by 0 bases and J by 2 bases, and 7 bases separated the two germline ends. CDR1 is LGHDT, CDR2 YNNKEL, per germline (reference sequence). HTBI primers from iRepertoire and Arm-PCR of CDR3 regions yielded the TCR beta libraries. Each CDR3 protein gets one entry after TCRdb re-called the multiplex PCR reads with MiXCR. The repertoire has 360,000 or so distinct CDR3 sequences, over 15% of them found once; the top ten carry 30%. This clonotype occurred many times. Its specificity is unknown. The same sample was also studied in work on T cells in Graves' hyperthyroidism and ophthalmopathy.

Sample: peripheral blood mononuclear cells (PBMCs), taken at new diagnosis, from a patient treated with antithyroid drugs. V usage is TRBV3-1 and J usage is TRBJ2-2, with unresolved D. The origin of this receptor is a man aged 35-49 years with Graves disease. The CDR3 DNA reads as TGTGCCAGCAGCCAAGAAAGAACAAACACCGGGGAGCTGTTTTTT. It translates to CASSQERTNTGELFF.